This T cell receptor (beta chain) was documented in a study of blood T cell repertoires in COVID-19. The assay was immunoSEQ multiplex PCR, and TCRdb's table has in-frame clones only and misses some. In the table there are a few hundred thousand clones, roughly 85% of which are singletons. The CDR3 runs 14 residues. Per the germline V gene, CDR1 is MDHEN and CDR2 is SYDVKM. Trimming took off 5 bases at V and 7 bases at J, with 18 bases between the two ends. The chain uses TRBV28 and TRBJ2-7; D is unclear. This TCR was sampled from a man between 18 and 29 years old with active or convalescent COVID-19. The sample consisted of peripheral blood. The CDR3 DNA reads as TGTGCCAGCAGTCCACTAACGAGCAGTAAGGAGCAGTACTTC. Its protein is CASSPLTSSKEQYF. The full variable domain, with the rest looked up from reference TRBV28 and TRBJ2-7, is DVKVTQSSRYLVKRTGEKVFLECVQDMDHENMFWYRQDPGLGLRLIYFSYDVKMKEKGDIPEGYSVSREKKERFSLILESASTNQTSMYLCASSPLTSSKEQYFGPGTRLTVT.